This is a list of T cell receptor beta chains from one sample in a study of post-analysis software for immune sequencing data. TCRdb ran MiXCR on the PCR reads and lists one entry per CDR3 protein. The profile covers 600,000 to 700,000 distinct CDR3 sequences, with 55% to 60% appearing a single time and over 9% taken by the ten largest. Source material: blood. Source of these receptors: a girl aged 2 to 9 with multiple sclerosis. Each CDR3 is given with its conserved first and last residue. The D gene is left open where the match is weak. Size tells how often a clone was seen (once, few, many) or the class of an expanded clone, and some rows leave it out.

J gene,D gene,V gene,clone size,CDR3 DNA,CDR3 protein
TRBJ1-6,.,TRBV29-1,.,TGCAGCGCCTCAGGGCCAGGGCGCAATTCACCCCTCCACTTT,CSASGPGRNSPLHF
TRBJ2-5,.,TRBV7-8,.,TGTGCCAGCAGCTTAGCGCTAAGGGGGCAAGAGACCCAGTACTTC,CASSLALRGQETQYF
TRBJ1-1,.,TRBV12-3/TRBV12-4,few,TGTGCCAGCAGTTTAACGAGACAGAGTCTTTTTTCTTTCTTT,CASSLTRQSLFSFF
TRBJ2-3,.,TRBV5-1,.,TGCGCCAGCAGCCGGGGTGGGGACCGCACAGATACGCAGTATTTT,CASSRGGDRTDTQYF
TRBJ1-4,TRBD1,TRBV20-1,.,TGCAGTGCCGTACAGGGGGCAACTGAAAAACTGTTTTTT,CSAVQGATEKLFF
TRBJ2-5,TRBD2,TRBV6-1,.,TGTGCCAGCAGTGTGAGGACTAGCGCGGAGACCCAGTACTTC,CASSVRTSAETQYF
TRBJ2-3,.,TRBV5-1,.,TGCGCCAGCACCTTGGAGGTACTCACAGATACGCAGTATTTT,CASTLEVLTDTQYF
TRBJ2-5,TRBD1,TRBV20-1,.,TGCAGTGCTAGAGATCCGGGACAGCTCCAAGAGACCCAGTACTTC,CSARDPGQLQETQYF
TRBJ2-5,.,TRBV7-2,.,TGTGCCAGCAGCCCCTCCGGGCTTCGGGAGACCCAGTACTTC,CASSPSGLRETQYF
TRBJ1-1,TRBD1,TRBV29-1,.,TGCAGCGTGAGGCAGGGGGGAAAGAACACTGAAGCTTTCTTT,CSVRQGGKNTEAFF
TRBJ1-5,.,TRBV20-1,.,TGCAGTGCTCTTGAAGGACAAGTAGATAGCAATCAGCCCCAGCATTTT,CSALEGQVDSNQPQHF
TRBJ2-7,TRBD2,TRBV25-1,.,TGTGCCAGCAGTCCGGGGACTATAAGTCGGACGGGGCAGTACTTC,CASSPGTISRTGQYF
TRBJ2-1,.,TRBV5-4,.,TGTGCCAGCAGTTTGTGGTTAGGGCGGGCGACCTACAATGAGCAGTTCTTC,CASSLWLGRATYNEQFF
TRBJ2-7,.,TRBV6-1,.,TGTGCCAGCAGTGAGGTTGGCACCTCCCCCGAGCAGTACTTC,CASSEVGTSPEQYF
TRBJ2-3,TRBD2,TRBV12-3/TRBV12-4,few,TGTGCCAGCAGTCAATCTAGCGGGGGGGCAGATACGCAGTATTTT,CASSQSSGGADTQYF
TRBJ2-1,.,TRBV4-3,.,TGCGCCAGCAGCCAAGAAGGAGGGGGGGCCGCGTACAATGAGCAGTTCTTC,CASSQEGGGAAYNEQFF
TRBJ2-1,TRBD1,TRBV7-9,.,TGTGCCAGCAGCTATCAAGGGGGCTCTTACAATGAGCAGTTCTTC,CASSYQGGSYNEQFF
TRBJ1-1,.,TRBV29-1,.,TGCAGCGTTGGCCGGCCAGAGACTGAAGCTTTCTTT,CSVGRPETEAFF
TRBJ2-7,TRBD2,TRBV18,few,TGTGCCAGCTCACCAAGGCGGGAGGACCACGAGCAGTACTTC,CASSPRREDHEQYF
TRBJ2-7,.,TRBV5-5,.,TGTGCCAGCAGCTTGGCCGTAGGACGGTCCTACGAGCAGTACTTC,CASSLAVGRSYEQYF
TRBJ2-1,TRBD1,TRBV7-9,.,TGTGCCAGCAGCCCCAGGGGGACAGCTGATAATGAGCAGTTCTTC,CASSPRGTADNEQFF
TRBJ1-4,.,TRBV7-2,.,TGTGCCAGCAGCTTAGCGCTAAGGGGGGGAAATGAAAAACTGTTTTTT,CASSLALRGGNEKLFF
TRBJ1-1,.,TRBV6-2/TRBV6-3,few,TGTGCCAGCAGTTACACGGACTCCCCGGGCACTGAAGCTTTCTTT,CASSYTDSPGTEAFF
TRBJ1-2,.,TRBV29-1,.,TGCAGCGTTGCGACAGGAACCTATGGCTACACCTTC,CSVATGTYGYTF
TRBJ2-7,TRBD1,TRBV6-1,.,TGTGCCAGCACCCGGGACAGAGTCTACGAGCAGTACTTC,CASTRDRVYEQYF
TRBJ2-1,TRBD2,TRBV12-3/TRBV12-4,.,TGTGCCAGCAGTCCACGGGAGGGACTAGCGGAAACCAATGAGCAGTTCTTC,CASSPREGLAETNEQFF
TRBJ2-3,.,TRBV20-1,.,TGCAGTGCTAGGAGACAGACAAGCACAGATACGCAGTATTTT,CSARRQTSTDTQYF
TRBJ2-5,.,TRBV21-1,.,TGTGCCAGCAGCAAGATCCCAGGGGGCCAAGAGACCCAGTACTTC,CASSKIPGGQETQYF
TRBJ1-4,.,TRBV5-1,.,TGCGCCAGCAGTCCCGGACAGCAGGGAAATGAAAAACTGTTTTTT,CASSPGQQGNEKLFF
TRBJ2-5,TRBD2,TRBV20-1,.,TGCAGTGCTAAGCGGGGGCAAGAGACCCAGTACTTC,CSAKRGQETQYF
TRBJ2-3,.,TRBV20-1,few,TGCAGTGCTTCCCAGGCCGGAGATACGCAGTATTTT,CSASQAGDTQYF
TRBJ1-1,.,TRBV20-1,.,TGCAGTGCTGGGCGGAGGAACACTGAAGCTTTCTTT,CSAGRRNTEAFF
TRBJ2-1,TRBD2,TRBV28,.,TGTGCCAGCAGTTCTCCGGGACTAGCGGGAGGAATCTCCTACAATGAGCAGTTCTTC,CASSSPGLAGGISYNEQFF
TRBJ1-4,TRBD1,TRBV4-2,.,TGTGCCAGCATGCCCGGGACAGGGATAGAAAAACTGTTTTTT,CASMPGTGIEKLFF
TRBJ2-1,.,TRBV5-1,few,TGCGCCCGCCCTCATCCTCTTACCTACAATGAGCAGTTCTTC,CARPHPLTYNEQFF
TRBJ1-2,.,TRBV20-1,.,TGCAGTGCTAGCGGGCAAGACAGACCAAAAACTAACTATGGCTACACCTTC,CSASGQDRPKTNYGYTF
TRBJ1-2,TRBD1,TRBV29-1,few,TGCAGTGGGACAGAGGTTTATGGCTACACCTTC,CSGTEVYGYTF
TRBJ1-6,.,TRBV5-1,few,TGCGCCAGTAGAGACGACTATAATTCACCCCTCCACTTT,CASRDDYNSPLHF
TRBJ2-1,TRBD2,TRBV4-2,.,TGTGCCAGCAGCCCTACTACTAGCGGGAGGACCCATGAGCAGTTCTTC,CASSPTTSGRTHEQFF
TRBJ2-3,.,TRBV27,few,TGTGCCAGCAGTTTCACGGAGAGCACAGATACGCAGTATTTT,CASSFTESTDTQYF
TRBJ2-1,.,TRBV12-3/TRBV12-4,.,TGTGCCAGCAGTTTGGGGGAGCAGTTCTTC,CASSLGEQFF
TRBJ2-5,TRBD2,TRBV5-1,.,TGCGCCAGCAAGGGCCTAGCGGGAGATGAGACCCAGTACTTC,CASKGLAGDETQYF